What follows is one TCR beta chain and its context. Its specificity is not known. This entry comes from a study of cytomegalovirus exposure and HLA in healthy donors. Overall study: Most genotyped donors, approximately 81% of 300 to 400, had Caucasian-associated genetic ancestry.

Study outcomes and limitations: V segments that were indistinguishable, TRBV6-2 and TRBV6-3 among them, were omitted from analysis. Evidence from a later analysis indicated that most CMV-associated TCR beta chains looked HLA-restricted. CMV antigen specificity was confirmed in vitro for a few CMV-associated chains.

Researchers ran the PCR with 60 Vbeta and 13 Jbeta primers. Clones were read by immunoSEQ multiplex PCR, and TCRdb kept only the in-frame ones, dropping some. The top ten clones hold 6.5% of a sample with some 140,000 clones, roughly 85% of them seen once. This CDR3 is 15 amino acids long. Germline V gene lookup returns CDR1 SGDLS and CDR2 YYNGEE. V lost 3 bases to trimming and J lost 8 bases, with 17 bases between them. The clonotype was recovered from a middle-aged man in good health and CMV-seropositive. The chain employs TRBV9 and TRBJ1-4, with D possibly matching TRBD1 (5 bases). Sequenced material: PBMCs. In DNA, the CDR3 is TGTGCCAGCAGCGCGAGCCCAGGGCGAGGCGAAAAACTGTTTTTT. This gives the protein CASSASPGRGEKLFF.